A selection of T cell receptor beta chains follows, all from one sample in a study of cytomegalovirus exposure and HLA in healthy donors. Only in-frame clones appear in the TCRdb table, and some are missing; sequencing was by immunoSEQ multiplex PCR. The sample has approximately 100,000 clones, approximately 70% seen once. The specimen sequenced was PBMCs. Source of these receptors: a boy aged 10-17 years in good health and CMV-seronegative. The CDR3 runs from the conserved cysteine through the conserved F or W. Fields, in order: J gene, clone size, V gene, D gene, CDR3 DNA, CDR3 protein. A D gene is named only where the DNA matches it firmly. Size tells how often a clone was seen (once, few, many) or the class of an expanded clone, and some rows leave it out.

j_gene: TRBJ1-2
abundance: NA
v_gene: TRBV11-2
d_gene: NA
CDR3nt: TGTGCCAGCAGCCCACTGGGCGGGGCGAAGAGTCGCTACACCTTC
CDR3aa: CASSPLGGAKSRYTF

j_gene: TRBJ2-7
abundance: NA
v_gene: TRBV29-1
d_gene: NA
CDR3nt: TGCAGCGCCGTTGGGGGCAGGGGCGAGCAGTACTTC
CDR3aa: CSAVGGRGEQYF

j_gene: TRBJ1-1
abundance: NA
v_gene: TRBV4-1
d_gene: NA
CDR3nt: TGCGCCAGCAGCCAAGATCGACCTGCCAGGACTTTTTGGACTGAAGCTTTCTTT
CDR3aa: CASSQDRPARTFWTEAFF

j_gene: TRBJ1-1
abundance: few
v_gene: TRBV28
d_gene: TRBD1
CDR3nt: TGTGCCAGCAGTTTAAGGGGGCAGATCACTGAAGCTTTCTTT
CDR3aa: CASSLRGQITEAFF

j_gene: TRBJ1-2
abundance: few
v_gene: TRBV27
d_gene: NA
CDR3nt: TGTGCCAGCAGGGCGCGGGACGGCAACTATGGCTACACCTTC
CDR3aa: CASRARDGNYGYTF

j_gene: TRBJ1-1
abundance: NA
v_gene: TRBV19
d_gene: NA
CDR3nt: TGTGCCAGTAGTCCCTTCATCTCCCAGGTGATGAACACTGAAGCTTTCTTT
CDR3aa: CASSPFISQVMNTEAFF

j_gene: TRBJ2-1
abundance: NA
v_gene: TRBV28
d_gene: NA
CDR3nt: TGTGCCAGCGGGCCCCAGGGTAACAATGAGCAGTTCTTC
CDR3aa: CASGPQGNNEQFF

j_gene: TRBJ1-5
abundance: NA
v_gene: TRBV4-1
d_gene: TRBD1
CDR3nt: TGCGCCAGCAGCCCCGCGGGACAGAGCAATCAGCCCCAGCATTTT
CDR3aa: CASSPAGQSNQPQHF

j_gene: TRBJ2-1
abundance: NA
v_gene: TRBV4-2
d_gene: NA
CDR3nt: TGTGCCAGCAGCCCGCGCAATGTAGCCAATGAGCAGTTCTTC
CDR3aa: CASSPRNVANEQFF

j_gene: TRBJ1-2
abundance: NA
v_gene: TRBV30
d_gene: NA
CDR3nt: TGTGCCTGGGGAAACAGGGTGTTAAATGGCTACACCTTC
CDR3aa: CAWGNRVLNGYTF

j_gene: TRBJ2-3
abundance: NA
v_gene: TRBV7-9
d_gene: NA
CDR3nt: TGTGCCAGCAGCCAAGAGGGAACAGATACGCAGTATTTT
CDR3aa: CASSQEGTDTQYF

j_gene: TRBJ1-2
abundance: NA
v_gene: TRBV10-3
d_gene: TRBD1
CDR3nt: TGTGCCATCAGTGACCCTTTGGGGACAGCAACTTCTAACTATGGCTACACCTTC
CDR3aa: CAISDPLGTATSNYGYTF

j_gene: TRBJ2-7
abundance: NA
v_gene: TRBV2
d_gene: TRBD2
CDR3nt: TGTGCCAGCAGGGATACTAGCGGGGGAAACGAGCAGTACTTC
CDR3aa: CASRDTSGGNEQYF

j_gene: TRBJ2-3
abundance: few
v_gene: TRBV7-2
d_gene: NA
CDR3nt: TGTGCCAGCAGCTTCAGGATCCCCGTGACAGATACGCAGTATTTT
CDR3aa: CASSFRIPVTDTQYF

j_gene: TRBJ1-4
abundance: NA
v_gene: TRBV28
d_gene: TRBD1
CDR3nt: TGTGCCAGCAGTTTTTCCCGGGACAGGGAAGATGAAAAACTGTTTTTT
CDR3aa: CASSFSRDREDEKLFF

j_gene: TRBJ1-1
abundance: NA
v_gene: TRBV2
d_gene: NA
CDR3nt: TGTGCCAGCAGTGCGGGTGAGGTGGGCACTGAAGCTTTCTTT
CDR3aa: CASSAGEVGTEAFF

j_gene: TRBJ1-4
abundance: NA
v_gene: TRBV7-2
d_gene: NA
CDR3nt: TGTGCCAGCAGCTCCAGGGGATTAAGCGAAAAACTGTTTTTT
CDR3aa: CASSSRGLSEKLFF

j_gene: TRBJ1-2
abundance: few
v_gene: TRBV6-6
d_gene: TRBD1
CDR3nt: TGTGCCAGCAGTTACTCGGACAGGTACTATGGCTACACCTTC
CDR3aa: CASSYSDRYYGYTF

j_gene: TRBJ2-1
abundance: NA
v_gene: TRBV5-1
d_gene: NA
CDR3nt: TGCGCCAGCAGCACTAACCATGGACAGGAGGGCGGTGAGCAGTTCTTC
CDR3aa: CASSTNHGQEGGEQFF

j_gene: TRBJ2-1
abundance: NA
v_gene: TRBV5-1
d_gene: NA
CDR3nt: TGCGCCAGCAGCTTGGCCGATTTTGAGGGTGAGCAGTTCTTC
CDR3aa: CASSLADFEGEQFF

j_gene: TRBJ1-4
abundance: NA
v_gene: TRBV5-1
d_gene: NA
CDR3nt: TGCGCCAGCAGCTTGGGGGAGACACTCACTAATGAAAAACTGTTTTTT
CDR3aa: CASSLGETLTNEKLFF

j_gene: TRBJ2-7
abundance: NA
v_gene: TRBV11-2
d_gene: TRBD1
CDR3nt: TGTGCCAGCAGCTCGTTGACAGGGAGTTCCTACGAGCAGTACTTC
CDR3aa: CASSSLTGSSYEQYF

j_gene: TRBJ2-1
abundance: once
v_gene: TRBV2
d_gene: NA
CDR3nt: TGTGCCAATGCGCCCATAATCACGGAAAGCGCCTACAATGAGCAGTTCTTC
CDR3aa: CANAPIITESAYNEQFF

j_gene: TRBJ2-7
abundance: NA
v_gene: TRBV5-8
d_gene: NA
CDR3nt: TGTGCCAGCCCACCCCACCGGACTGCTAGGAGGTACGAGCAGTACTTC
CDR3aa: CASPPHRTARRYEQYF

j_gene: TRBJ1-2
abundance: NA
v_gene: TRBV11-2
d_gene: NA
CDR3nt: TGTGCCAGCCTACACAGGGCCTATGGCTACACCTTC
CDR3aa: CASLHRAYGYTF

j_gene: TRBJ1-2
abundance: once
v_gene: TRBV4-1
d_gene: TRBD1
CDR3nt: TGCGCCAGCAGCCACAGGGGGTTGTTCTATGGCTACACCTTC
CDR3aa: CASSHRGLFYGYTF

j_gene: TRBJ2-3
abundance: once
v_gene: TRBV10-1
d_gene: NA
CDR3nt: TGCGCCAGCAGTGAGAGCGCGGACACAGATACGCAGTATTTT
CDR3aa: CASSESADTDTQYF

j_gene: TRBJ1-5
abundance: NA
v_gene: TRBV6-1
d_gene: NA
CDR3nt: TGTGCCAGCAGTGTTACAGGGTTGAATCAGCCCCAGCATTTT
CDR3aa: CASSVTGLNQPQHF

j_gene: TRBJ2-6
abundance: NA
v_gene: TRBV5-1
d_gene: TRBD1
CDR3nt: TGCGCCAGCAGCCTACAGGGGGCTTACAGCTCTGGGGCCAACGTCCTGACTTTC
CDR3aa: CASSLQGAYSSGANVLTF

j_gene: TRBJ1-1
abundance: NA
v_gene: TRBV9
d_gene: NA
CDR3nt: TGTGCCAGCAGCGTTAAGGGAGACCCTTACACTGAAGCTTTCTTT
CDR3aa: CASSVKGDPYTEAFF

j_gene: TRBJ1-2
abundance: NA
v_gene: TRBV28
d_gene: TRBD1
CDR3nt: TGTGCCAGCAGTTTATCCCGGACAGGGAGGGACTATGGCTACACCTTC
CDR3aa: CASSLSRTGRDYGYTF

j_gene: TRBJ1-5
abundance: NA
v_gene: TRBV6-5
d_gene: TRBD1
CDR3nt: TGTGCCAGCAGTCCGGGACAGGGGGACCAGCCCCAGCATTTT
CDR3aa: CASSPGQGDQPQHF

j_gene: TRBJ1-1
abundance: NA
v_gene: TRBV7-9
d_gene: NA
CDR3nt: TGTTCCAGCACCTACGGGGGGACTGAAGCTTTCTTT
CDR3aa: CSSTYGGTEAFF

j_gene: TRBJ2-7
abundance: once
v_gene: TRBV6-5
d_gene: TRBD2
CDR3nt: TGTGCCAGCAGTCCCCGGACTAGCCCAGACTACGAGCAGTACTTC
CDR3aa: CASSPRTSPDYEQYF

j_gene: TRBJ2-7
abundance: NA
v_gene: TRBV7-8
d_gene: TRBD2
CDR3nt: TGTGCCAGCAGCTTATGGGGGACTAGTCAGTCAGTTTACTTC
CDR3aa: CASSLWGTSQSVYF

j_gene: TRBJ2-1
abundance: NA
v_gene: TRBV11-3
d_gene: NA
CDR3nt: TGTGCCAGCAGCCCTGCGGGTTCCTACAATGAGCAGTTCTTC
CDR3aa: CASSPAGSYNEQFF

j_gene: TRBJ2-7
abundance: NA
v_gene: TRBV19
d_gene: NA
CDR3nt: TGTGCCAGTAGTTTCGGACAGTTCTACGAGCAGTACTTC
CDR3aa: CASSFGQFYEQYF

j_gene: TRBJ1-2
abundance: NA
v_gene: TRBV5-1
d_gene: NA
CDR3nt: TGCGCCAGCAGCCACCCAGACAGAAACTCTGGCTACACCTTC
CDR3aa: CASSHPDRNSGYTF

j_gene: TRBJ2-5
abundance: few
v_gene: TRBV7-6
d_gene: TRBD2
CDR3nt: TGTGCCAGCAGCCCTTGGACTAGCGGGAGGGCCTTTGAGACCCAGTACTTC
CDR3aa: CASSPWTSGRAFETQYF

j_gene: TRBJ1-1
abundance: NA
v_gene: TRBV15
d_gene: NA
CDR3nt: TGTGCCACCAGCACTGAGCGATGGACTGAAGCTTTCTTT
CDR3aa: CATSTERWTEAFF

j_gene: TRBJ1-1
abundance: NA
v_gene: TRBV29-1
d_gene: TRBD1
CDR3nt: TGCAGCGTGCTGGGACAGGCGATTGAAGCTTTCTTT
CDR3aa: CSVLGQAIEAFF

j_gene: TRBJ1-4
abundance: NA
v_gene: TRBV7-9
d_gene: NA
CDR3nt: TGTGCCAGCAGCCCTATTCGACAGATCGAGAGTCGTGAAAAACTGTTTTTT
CDR3aa: CASSPIRQIESREKLFF

j_gene: TRBJ1-3
abundance: NA
v_gene: TRBV5-5
d_gene: NA
CDR3nt: TGTGCCAGCTCAACCAGGGCTGGAAACACCATATATTTT
CDR3aa: CASSTRAGNTIYF

j_gene: TRBJ2-7
abundance: NA
v_gene: TRBV19
d_gene: TRBD2
CDR3nt: TGTGCCAGTAGTAGGGGACTAGCGGGAGGAGGCGAGCAGTACTTC
CDR3aa: CASSRGLAGGGEQYF

j_gene: TRBJ1-6
abundance: few
v_gene: TRBV30
d_gene: TRBD1
CDR3nt: TGTGCCTGGCGGCCAGACAGGGGACTAATTAATTCACCCCTCCACTTT
CDR3aa: CAWRPDRGLINSPLHF

j_gene: TRBJ2-5
abundance: NA
v_gene: TRBV30
d_gene: NA
CDR3nt: TGTGCCTGGAGTGTGGGGCTTAGGGAGACCCAGTACTTC
CDR3aa: CAWSVGLRETQYF

j_gene: TRBJ2-7
abundance: NA
v_gene: TRBV28
d_gene: TRBD2
CDR3nt: TGTGCCAGCGAAAGCGGGGAAGGATCTTACGAGCAGTACTTC
CDR3aa: CASESGEGSYEQYF

j_gene: TRBJ2-1
abundance: NA
v_gene: TRBV6-4
d_gene: TRBD2
CDR3nt: TGTGCCAGCAGTGACTCAGGGCGGGGGACCTACAATGAGCAGTTCTTC
CDR3aa: CASSDSGRGTYNEQFF

j_gene: TRBJ2-5
abundance: few
v_gene: TRBV4-1
d_gene: NA
CDR3nt: TGCGCCAGCAGCCAACTGGACACGGGGACTTATACCCAGTACTTC
CDR3aa: CASSQLDTGTYTQYF

j_gene: TRBJ1-1
abundance: once
v_gene: TRBV30
d_gene: NA
CDR3nt: TGTGCCTGGAGTGGTAGGGGTGAAGCTTTCTTT
CDR3aa: CAWSGRGEAFF

j_gene: TRBJ2-7
abundance: few
v_gene: TRBV6-5
d_gene: NA
CDR3nt: TGTGCCAGCAGTTACGGGACAGAGCAGTACTTC
CDR3aa: CASSYGTEQYF

j_gene: TRBJ2-7
abundance: NA
v_gene: TRBV5-1
d_gene: TRBD1
CDR3nt: TGCGCCAGCAGCTTGACCGAGAATGACAGGGATAAGTACGAGCAGTACTTC
CDR3aa: CASSLTENDRDKYEQYF

j_gene: TRBJ2-3
abundance: NA
v_gene: TRBV18
d_gene: NA
CDR3nt: TGTGCCAGCTCACACCAGGGGACAGATACGCAGTATTTT
CDR3aa: CASSHQGTDTQYF

j_gene: TRBJ2-1
abundance: NA
v_gene: TRBV19
d_gene: TRBD2
CDR3nt: TGTGCCAGTAATAGGGCAGTACTAGCGGGAGTCAATGAGCAGTTCTTC
CDR3aa: CASNRAVLAGVNEQFF

j_gene: TRBJ2-1
abundance: NA
v_gene: TRBV19
d_gene: TRBD2
CDR3nt: TGTGCCAGTAGTACTAGCGGGAGGGCTAATGAGCAGTTCTTC
CDR3aa: CASSTSGRANEQFF

j_gene: TRBJ1-2
abundance: few
v_gene: TRBV7-3
d_gene: NA
CDR3nt: TGTGCCAGCAGCCCAGGGGTCGTCGGAGGCTATGGCTACACCTTC
CDR3aa: CASSPGVVGGYGYTF

j_gene: TRBJ2-1
abundance: NA
v_gene: TRBV5-4
d_gene: TRBD2
CDR3nt: TGTGCCAGCAGCATGGGACTAGCGGAATACAATGAGCAGTTCTTC
CDR3aa: CASSMGLAEYNEQFF